This TCR beta chain was recovered during a study of cytomegalovirus exposure and HLA in healthy donors. As for the study in general: Out of approximately 170 million T cells, an earlier analysis found around 120 million unique TCR beta sequences in total. Study-wide results and limits: In a later analysis, TCR association rates varied by HLA locus: DRB1 most, HLA-C fewest.

Only one count was recorded for this clone. What it recognizes is unknown. PCR was performed using 60 Vbeta and 13 Jbeta primers. The table came from immunoSEQ multiplex PCR; TCRdb's copy has only in-frame clones and leaves some out. The repertoire consists of approximately 140,000 clones, with roughly 80% occurring once and the leading ten covering around 3.4%. The germline CDR1 and CDR2 sequences are LNHDA and SQIVND (reference sequence). Trimming left V 4 bases short and J 0 bases short, with 19 bases between. The CDR3 covers 18 residues. The V gene is TRBV19, the J gene TRBJ1-5, with D unresolved. The source of this sequence is a man aged 35 to 55 in good health and CMV-seronegative. Input material: PBMCs. This chain's CDR3 is CASSSSPPSVLSNQPQHF. In DNA, the CDR3 is TGTGCCAGTAGTAGTTCACCCCCCTCGGTTCTTAGCAATCAGCCCCAGCATTTT.